This T cell receptor (beta chain) is drawn from a study of response to subunit inactivated influenza vaccine. The study's findings and limits: Authors suggested that a seasonal influenza vaccination recruits few new T cells each time.

TCRdb used MiXCR to reprocess the RT-PCR reads, holding one entry per CDR3 protein. Among about 540,000 distinct CDR3 sequences listed, roughly 23% were seen once. Concerning this clonotype: Antigen specificity is unknown.

The CDR3 totals 14 residues. V was cut by 3 bases and J by 5 bases, with 13 bases left in between. Germline V gene sequence: CDR1 MNHNS, CDR2 SASEGT. These data were also reused for a study on T cells expressing NK-cell markers. That investigation notes: TCR beta cDNA was generated via 5'RACE template switching incorporating UMIs. Within the sequenced cohort of eight donors, seven exhibited HCMV seropositivity and one was seronegative. Restriction of sorting to alpha-beta TCR T cells was accomplished in several experiments using an anti-gamma-delta TCR antibody. Similarly, these clonotypes led the CD3+CD56-NKG2C+ fraction as well in a handful of donors.

The sequenced sample was CD4+ T cells sorted from PBMCs, obtained 11 to 12 days after vaccination. The chain recombines TRBV6-1 with TRBJ2-5; no clear D. The TCR sequence derives from a man aged 50 to 59 who received an inactivated influenza vaccine. CDR3 residues: CASSDFLRAETQYF. In DNA form, the CDR3 reads TGTGCCAGCAGTGATTTCCTCAGAGCGGAGACCCAGTACTTC.